This TCR beta chain emerged from a study of OX40 agonist ivuxolimab in advanced cancers. General notes on the study: Ivuxolimab was an agonistic, fully human IgG2 monoclonal antibody directed against OX40 (CD134), a costimulatory receptor. The paper describes the monotherapy dose-escalation part (N of about 55 patients) of the phase I trial of ivuxolimab. Patients were allowed to have had prior anti-PD-1, anti-PD-L1 or anti-CTLA-4 therapy, and around two fifths of the dose-escalation patients had been treated with checkpoint inhibitors. Of the approximately 53 patients in dose escalation, approximately 20 had hepatocellular carcinoma, roughly 15 had melanoma, 9 had renal cell carcinoma and 9 had head and neck cancer. Intravenous ivuxolimab was administered to patients every 2 weeks at six dose levels: 0.01, 0.1, 0.3, 1.5, 3 and 10 mg/kg. The dose-escalation cohort was 82.7% male with a mean age of about 65 years, ranging from roughly 20 to 80. The point of sequencing TCRbeta in the periphery was to test whether ivuxolimab changed TCR sequence diversity and drove clonal T-cell expansion. Partial responses occurred in three dose-escalation patients, of whom one had hepatocellular carcinoma and two had cutaneous melanoma. On the study overall, not on this receptor specifically: In the 0.1-3.0 mg/kg groups, partial responders were among the patients with the lowest normalized peripheral clonal expansion, particularly in CD8+ T cells. Clonal expansion of both CD4+ and CD8+ blood T cells was observed from baseline to week 6 at doses 0.1 to 3.0 mg/kg. Low levels of normalized T-cell clonal expansion were also shown by some nonresponding patients. The antigen specificity of the clonally expanded peripheral T cells was not determined. After ivuxolimab, CD8+ T cells had more expanded clones than CD4+ T cells on average.

Worth noting for this clone: Its antigen is not yet known. Per-base qualities were not stored, and no clone one base away is much larger.

CDR1 and CDR2 are read off the germline V gene as SGHTA and FQGNSA. The CDR3 runs 12 residues from the cysteine to the phenylalanine. The DNA shown is the 36-base CDR3, in frame from base 1. V was cut back by 4 bases and J by 3 bases, leaving a gap of 5 bases between them. For sequencing of the TCRbeta CDR3 region, genomic DNA was extracted from the sorted cells. The immunoSEQ Assay was used to sequence the TCRbeta CDR3 regions. TCRdb took this table from immuneACCESS and kept in-frame rearrangements with V and J called. Such tables lack part of the clones; where checked against another copy, unresolved V genes explain under half of the gap, and the rest is unexplained. Here the sample has 55,000 to 65,000 clones; about 90% occur a single time. The top ten clones comprise more than 1.5% of the sample. The trial excluded patients who had a history of autoimmune disease or were on systemic immunosuppression. Peripheral blood for TCR sequencing was collected from all dose cohorts at baseline, on cycle 4 day 1, and on cycle 7 day 1. Samples were obtained from an open-label, multicenter, first-in-human phase I dose-escalation trial of ivuxolimab. Adults with locally advanced or metastatic melanoma, renal cell, hepatocellular, or head and neck squamous cell carcinoma were enrolled in the trial. CD4+ and CD8+ T cells were sorted separately from peripheral blood before TCR sequencing.

The rearranged segments are TRBV7-2 and TRBJ2-3; no D segment can be confidently identified. The source material was CD4+ or CD8+ T cells sorted from blood, sampled in a trial of the OX40 agonist ivuxolimab. The source is an adult with an advanced solid tumor such as melanoma, head and neck, liver or kidney cancer. DNA sequence: TGTGCCAGCAGCTCGTTTACAGATACGCAGTATTTT. This gives the protein CASSSFTDTQYF. Beyond the CDR3, the reference TRBV7-2 and TRBJ2-3 genes provide the residues; the full variable domain reads: GAGVSQSPSNKVTEKGKDVELRCDPISGHTALYWYRQSLGQGLEFLIYFQGNSAPDKSGLPSDRFSAERTGGSVSTLTIQRTQQEDSAVYLCASSSFTDTQYFGPGTRLTVL.